This record looks at one T cell receptor beta chain sequence and its context. Its antigen is currently unknown. The sample belongs to a study of cytomegalovirus exposure and HLA in healthy donors. Assay used: immunoSEQ multiplex PCR; TCRdb lists only in-frame clones, some missing. The sample consists of more than 95,000 clones, about 96% of them appearing once. General study results and limits: Testing in vitro showed three CMV-associated chains specific for CMV antigens. A later analysis found first-cohort TCR clusters tended to co-occur in the roughly 120 validation repertoires. Cytomegalovirus status was reportedly diagnosed by the classifier with high specificity and sensitivity.

The donors formed part of the roughly 110-subject validation cohort, distinct from the approximately 640-subject first cohort. V lost 4 bases, J lost 5 bases, and 9 bases lay in between. Germline V gives CDR1 SGHDT, CDR2 YYEEEE. The CDR3 is 13 amino acids. The rearrangement links TRBV5-6 to TRBJ2-2, with D possibly matching TRBD2 (5 bases). This TCR came from a man aged 18-30 years in good health and CMV-seronegative. Sequenced sample: PBMCs. The CDR3 bases are TGTGCCAGCAGCCCGGGAACAACCGGGGAGCTGTTTTTT. Translated: CASSPGTTGELFF.